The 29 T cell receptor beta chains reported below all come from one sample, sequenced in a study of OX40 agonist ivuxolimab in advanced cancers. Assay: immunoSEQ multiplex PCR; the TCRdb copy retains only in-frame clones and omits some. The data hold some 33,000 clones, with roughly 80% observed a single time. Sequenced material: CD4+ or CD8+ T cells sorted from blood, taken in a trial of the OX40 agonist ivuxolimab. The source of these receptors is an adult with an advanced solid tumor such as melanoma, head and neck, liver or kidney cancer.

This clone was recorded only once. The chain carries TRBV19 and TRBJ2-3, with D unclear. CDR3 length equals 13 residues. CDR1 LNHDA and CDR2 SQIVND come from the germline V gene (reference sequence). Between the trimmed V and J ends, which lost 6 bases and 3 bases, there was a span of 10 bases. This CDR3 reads CASRYSGTDTQYF. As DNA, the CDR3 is TGTGCCAGTAGGTACAGTGGTACAGATACGCAGTATTTT.

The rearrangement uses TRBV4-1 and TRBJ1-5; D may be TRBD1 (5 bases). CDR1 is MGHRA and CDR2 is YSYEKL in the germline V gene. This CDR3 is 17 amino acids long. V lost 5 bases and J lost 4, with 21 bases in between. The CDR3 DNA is TGCGCCAGCAGCGAAAGCCGGGGGAGGAAGAGGAATCAGCCCCAGCATTTT. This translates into CASSESRGRKRNQPQHF.

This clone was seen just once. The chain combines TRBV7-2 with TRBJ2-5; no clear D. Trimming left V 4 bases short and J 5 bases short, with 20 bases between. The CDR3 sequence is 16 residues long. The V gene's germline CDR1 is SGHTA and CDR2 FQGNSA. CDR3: CASSSDRRSRRETQYF. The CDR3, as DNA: TGTGCCAGCAGCTCTGACCGGCGATCCCGTCGGGAGACCCAGTACTTC.

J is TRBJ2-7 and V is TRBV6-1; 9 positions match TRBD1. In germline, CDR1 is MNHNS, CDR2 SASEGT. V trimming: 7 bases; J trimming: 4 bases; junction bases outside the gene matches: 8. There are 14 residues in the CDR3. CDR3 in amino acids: CASTPGQGWYEQYF. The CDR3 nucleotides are TGTGCCAGCACCCCTGGACAGGGGTGGTACGAGCAGTACTTC.

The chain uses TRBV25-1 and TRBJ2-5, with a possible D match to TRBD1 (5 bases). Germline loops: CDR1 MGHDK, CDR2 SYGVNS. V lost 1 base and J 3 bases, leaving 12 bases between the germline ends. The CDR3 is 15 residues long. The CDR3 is CASSEFGQGKETQYF. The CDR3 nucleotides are TGTGCCAGCAGTGAATTTGGTCAGGGTAAAGAGACCCAGTACTTC.

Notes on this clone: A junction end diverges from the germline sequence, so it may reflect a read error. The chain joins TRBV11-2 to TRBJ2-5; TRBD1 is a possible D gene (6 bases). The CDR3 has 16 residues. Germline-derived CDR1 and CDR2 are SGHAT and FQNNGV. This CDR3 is CASNLQGARGPETQYF. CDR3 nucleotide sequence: TGTGCCAGCAACTTACAGGGTGCGAGGGGTCCGGAGACCCAGTACTTC.

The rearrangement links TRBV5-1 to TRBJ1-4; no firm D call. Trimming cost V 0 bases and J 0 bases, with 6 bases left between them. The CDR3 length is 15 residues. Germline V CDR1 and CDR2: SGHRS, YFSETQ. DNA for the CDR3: TGCGCCAGCAGCTTGGGGGGTACAACTAATGAAAAACTGTTTTTT. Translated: CASSLGGTTNEKLFF.

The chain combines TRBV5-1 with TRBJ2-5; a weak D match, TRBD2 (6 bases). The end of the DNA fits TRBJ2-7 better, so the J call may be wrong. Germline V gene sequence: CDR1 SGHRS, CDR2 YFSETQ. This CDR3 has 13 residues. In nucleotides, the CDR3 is TGCGCCAGCGCTAGGTCCGGGAGAGACGAGCAGTACTTC. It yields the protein CASARSGRDEQYF.

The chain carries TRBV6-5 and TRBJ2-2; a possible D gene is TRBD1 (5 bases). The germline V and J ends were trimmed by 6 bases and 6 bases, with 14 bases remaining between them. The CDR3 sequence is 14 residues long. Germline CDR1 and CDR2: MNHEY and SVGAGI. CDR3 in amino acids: CASRRQGRSGELFF. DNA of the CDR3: TGTGCCAGCAGGCGGCAGGGAAGGTCCGGGGAGCTGTTTTTT.

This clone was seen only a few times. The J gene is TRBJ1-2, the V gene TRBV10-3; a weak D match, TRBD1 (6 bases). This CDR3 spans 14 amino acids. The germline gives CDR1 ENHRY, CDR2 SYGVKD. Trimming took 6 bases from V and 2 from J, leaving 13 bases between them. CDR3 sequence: CAIRLGDKNYGYTF. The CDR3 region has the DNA TGTGCCATCAGGCTCGGGGACAAGAACTATGGCTACACCTTC.

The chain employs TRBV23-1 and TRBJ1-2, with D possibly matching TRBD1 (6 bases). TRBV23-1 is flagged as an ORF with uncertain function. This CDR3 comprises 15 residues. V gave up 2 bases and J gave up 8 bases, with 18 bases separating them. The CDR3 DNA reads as TGCGCCAGCAGTCAACGGACATTCTTAGGGGGAGGCTACACCTTC. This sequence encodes CASSQRTFLGGGYTF.

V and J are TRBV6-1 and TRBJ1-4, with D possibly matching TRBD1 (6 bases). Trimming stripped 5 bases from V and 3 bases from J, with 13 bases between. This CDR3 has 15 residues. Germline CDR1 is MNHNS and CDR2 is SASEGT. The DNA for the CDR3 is TGTGCCAGCAGTAGGCAGGGGATGGCTAATGAAAAACTGTTTTTT. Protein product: CASSRQGMANEKLFF.

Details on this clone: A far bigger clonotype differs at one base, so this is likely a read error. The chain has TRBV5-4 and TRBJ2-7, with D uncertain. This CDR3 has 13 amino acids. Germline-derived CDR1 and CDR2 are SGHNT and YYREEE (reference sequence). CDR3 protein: CANSPSSSGEQYF. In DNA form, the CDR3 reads TGTGCCAACAGCCCAAGTTCCTCTGGCGAGCAGTACTTC.

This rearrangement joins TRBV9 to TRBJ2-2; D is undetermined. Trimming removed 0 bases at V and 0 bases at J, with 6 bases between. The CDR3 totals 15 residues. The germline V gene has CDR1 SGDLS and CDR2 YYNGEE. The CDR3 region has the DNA TGTGCCAGCAGCGTAGTGGGTACGAACACCGGGGAGCTGTTTTTT. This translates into CASSVVGTNTGELFF.

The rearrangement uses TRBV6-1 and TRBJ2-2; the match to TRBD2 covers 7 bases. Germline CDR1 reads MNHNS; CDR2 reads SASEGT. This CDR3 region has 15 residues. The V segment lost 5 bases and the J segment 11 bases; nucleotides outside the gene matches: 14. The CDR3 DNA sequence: TGTGCCAGCAGTCTCCTAGCGGACCACCGATCAGAGCTGTTTTTT. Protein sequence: CASSLLADHRSELFF.

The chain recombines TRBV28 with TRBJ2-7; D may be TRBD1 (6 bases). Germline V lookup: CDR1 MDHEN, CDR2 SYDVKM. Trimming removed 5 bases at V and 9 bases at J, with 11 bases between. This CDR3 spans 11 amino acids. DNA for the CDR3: TGTGCCAGCAGTACAGGGACCGGGCAGTACTTC. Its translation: CASSTGTGQYF.

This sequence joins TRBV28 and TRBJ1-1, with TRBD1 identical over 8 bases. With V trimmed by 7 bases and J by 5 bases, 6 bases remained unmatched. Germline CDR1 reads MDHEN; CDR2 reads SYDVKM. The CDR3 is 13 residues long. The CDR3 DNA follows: TGTGCCAGCATTGTAGACAGGGGAACTGAAGCTTTCTTT. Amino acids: CASIVDRGTEAFF.

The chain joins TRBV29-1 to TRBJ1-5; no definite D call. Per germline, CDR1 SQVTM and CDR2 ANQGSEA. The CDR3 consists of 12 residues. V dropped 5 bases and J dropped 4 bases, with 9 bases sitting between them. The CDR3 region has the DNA TGCAGCGTTATCTCCGGAAATCAGCCCCAGCATTTT. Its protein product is CSVISGNQPQHF.

The CDR3 protein is CASSQNQGQGGYTF. CDR3 coding DNA: TGTGCCAGCAGCCAGAATCAGGGACAAGGTGGCTACACCTTC. This chain joins TRBV7-2 and TRBJ1-2; perhaps TRBD1 as D (6 bases). This CDR3 has 14 amino acids. The V gene's germline CDR1 is SGHTA and CDR2 FQGNSA. The ends were cut back, 5 bases at V and 7 bases at J, with 17 bases in the middle. The full variable domain, with the rest looked up from reference TRBV7-2 and TRBJ1-2, is GAGVSQSPSNKVTEKGKDVELRCDPISGHTALYWYRQSLGQGLEFLIYFQGNSAPDKSGLPSDRFSAERTGGSVSTLTIQRTQQEDSAVYLCASSQNQGQGGYTFGSGTRLTVV.

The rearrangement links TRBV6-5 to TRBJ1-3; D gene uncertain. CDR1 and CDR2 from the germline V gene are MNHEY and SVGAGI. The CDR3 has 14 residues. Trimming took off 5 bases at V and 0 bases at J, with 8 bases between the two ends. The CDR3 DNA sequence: TGTGCCAGCAGTATCGACCACTCTGGAAACACCATATATTTT. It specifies CASSIDHSGNTIYF.

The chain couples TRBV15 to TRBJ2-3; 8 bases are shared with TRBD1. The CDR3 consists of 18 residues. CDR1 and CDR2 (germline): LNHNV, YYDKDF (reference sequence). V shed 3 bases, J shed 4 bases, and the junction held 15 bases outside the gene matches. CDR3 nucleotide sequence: TGTGCCACCAGCAGTGCCTTCGGACAGGGAGGAAGGGCAGATACGCAGTATTTT. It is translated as CATSSAFGQGGRADTQYF. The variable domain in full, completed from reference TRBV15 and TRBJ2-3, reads DAMVIQNPRYQVTQFGKPVTLSCSQTLNHNVMYWYQQKSSQAPKLLFHYYDKDFNNEADTPDNFQSRRPNTSFCFLDIRSPGLGDTAMYLCATSSAFGQGGRADTQYFGPGTRLTVL.

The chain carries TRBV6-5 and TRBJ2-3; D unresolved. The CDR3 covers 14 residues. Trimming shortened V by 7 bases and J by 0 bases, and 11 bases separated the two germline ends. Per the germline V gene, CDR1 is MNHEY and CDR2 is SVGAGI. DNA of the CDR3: TGTGCCAGCAAGACCGATTTTAGCACAGATACGCAGTATTTT. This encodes CASKTDFSTDTQYF.

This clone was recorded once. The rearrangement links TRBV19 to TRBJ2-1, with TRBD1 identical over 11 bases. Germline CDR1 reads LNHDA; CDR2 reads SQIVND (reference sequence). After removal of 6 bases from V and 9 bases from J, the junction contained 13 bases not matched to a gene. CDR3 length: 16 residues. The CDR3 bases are TGTGCCAGTAGCGTCACCGGGACAGGGGGTATGGGTGAGCAGTTCTTC. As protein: CASSVTGTGGMGEQFF.

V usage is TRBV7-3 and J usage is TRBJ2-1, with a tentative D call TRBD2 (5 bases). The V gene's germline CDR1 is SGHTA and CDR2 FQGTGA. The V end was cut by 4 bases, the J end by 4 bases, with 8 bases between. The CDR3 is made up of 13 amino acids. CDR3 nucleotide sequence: TGTGCCAGCAGCTCGGGGAGTTACAATGAGCAGTTCTTC. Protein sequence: CASSSGSYNEQFF. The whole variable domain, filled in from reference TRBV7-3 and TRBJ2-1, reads GAGVSQTPSNKVTEKGKYVELRCDPISGHTALYWYRQSLGQGPEFLIYFQGTGAADDSGLPNDRFFAVRPEGSVSTLKIQRTERGDSAVYLCASSSGSYNEQFFGPGTRLTVL.

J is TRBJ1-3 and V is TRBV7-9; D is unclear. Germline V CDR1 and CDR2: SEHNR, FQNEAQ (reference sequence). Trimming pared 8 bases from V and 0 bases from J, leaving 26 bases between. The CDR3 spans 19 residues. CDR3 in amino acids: CASDPRGLLTTLSGNTIYF. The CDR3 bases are TGTGCCAGCGACCCCCGAGGTTTGCTGACAACCCTCTCTGGAAACACCATATATTTT. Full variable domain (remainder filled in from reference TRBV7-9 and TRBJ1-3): DTGVSQNPRHKITKRGQNVTFRCDPISEHNRLYWYRQTLGQGPEFLTYFQNEAQLEKSRLLSDRFSAERPKGSFSTLEIQRTEQGDSAMYLCASDPRGLLTTLSGNTIYFGEGSWLTVV.

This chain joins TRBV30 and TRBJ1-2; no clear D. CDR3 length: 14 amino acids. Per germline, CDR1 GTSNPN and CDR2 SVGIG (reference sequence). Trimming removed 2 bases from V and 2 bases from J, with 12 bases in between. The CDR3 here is CAWSLGRKNYGYTF. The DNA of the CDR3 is TGTGCCTGGAGTTTGGGCAGGAAAAACTATGGCTACACCTTC.

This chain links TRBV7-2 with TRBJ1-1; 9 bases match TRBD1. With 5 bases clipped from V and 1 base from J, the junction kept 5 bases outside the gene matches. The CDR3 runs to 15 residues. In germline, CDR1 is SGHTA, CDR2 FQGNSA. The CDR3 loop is CASSPRQGGNTEAFF. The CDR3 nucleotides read TGTGCCAGCAGCCCCCGACAGGGGGGGAACACTGAAGCTTTCTTT.

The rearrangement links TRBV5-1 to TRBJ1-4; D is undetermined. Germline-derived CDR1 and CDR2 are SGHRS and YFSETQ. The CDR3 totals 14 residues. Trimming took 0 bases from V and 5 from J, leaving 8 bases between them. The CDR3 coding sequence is TGCGCCAGCAGCTTGGGCTCGAAGAATGAAAAACTGTTTTTT. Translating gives CASSLGSKNEKLFF.

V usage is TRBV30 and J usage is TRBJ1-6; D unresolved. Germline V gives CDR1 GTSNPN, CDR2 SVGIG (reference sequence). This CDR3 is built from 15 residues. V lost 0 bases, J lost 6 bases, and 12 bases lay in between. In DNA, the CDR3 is TGTGCCTGGAGTGTGAGGGCCGGGATTAATTCACCCCTCCACTTT. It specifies CAWSVRAGINSPLHF.